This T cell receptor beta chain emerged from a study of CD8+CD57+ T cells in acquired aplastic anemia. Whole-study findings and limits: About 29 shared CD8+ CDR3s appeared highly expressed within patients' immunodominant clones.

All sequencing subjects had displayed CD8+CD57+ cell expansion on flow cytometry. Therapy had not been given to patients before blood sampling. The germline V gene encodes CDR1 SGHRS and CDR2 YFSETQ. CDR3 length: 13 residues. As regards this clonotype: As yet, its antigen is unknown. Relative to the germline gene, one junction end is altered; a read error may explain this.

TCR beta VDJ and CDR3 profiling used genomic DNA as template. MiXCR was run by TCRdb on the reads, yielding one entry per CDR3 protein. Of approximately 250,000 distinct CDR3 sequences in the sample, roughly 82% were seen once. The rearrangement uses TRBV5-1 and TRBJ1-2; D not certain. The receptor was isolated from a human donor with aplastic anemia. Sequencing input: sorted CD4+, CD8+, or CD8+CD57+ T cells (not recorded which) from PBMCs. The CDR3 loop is CASSLGLAMSYTF. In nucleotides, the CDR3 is TGTGCCAGCAGCCTTGGCCTTGCAATGAGCTACACCTTC.